This entry features one T cell receptor (beta chain) sequence. Its target is not known. This record comes from a study of cytomegalovirus exposure and HLA in healthy donors. General study points: In a later analysis, parvovirus B19, influenza, CMV and Epstein-Barr virus appeared linked to several top co-occurrence clusters. Most TCR sequences were rare, but some public TCRs occurred in many donors.

Vbeta (60) and Jbeta (13) primers were used in the PCR. Authors' processing steps: Among the unique TCR beta chains that a later analysis counted, about 81 million in all, roughly 11 million were shared. Assay: immunoSEQ multiplex PCR; the TCRdb copy retains only in-frame clones and omits some. The DNA was the basis for D and trimming; V, J and clone size are from that table. The sample consists of about 91,000 clones, approximately 86% of them appearing once. V was pared by 6 bases and J by 4 bases, with 12 bases between. The CDR3 has 13 residues. Germline loops: CDR1 SGHTA, CDR2 FQGNSA. The receptor was derived from a man aged 25 to 40 in good health and CMV-seropositive. Source material: PBMCs. The chain has TRBV7-2 and TRBJ1-2; TRBD1 might be the D (5 bases). As DNA, the CDR3 is TGTGCCAGCAGTGACAGTCTAGGCTATGGCTACACCTTC. This translates into CASSDSLGYGYTF. The full variable domain, completed using reference TRBV7-2 and TRBJ1-2, is GAGVSQSPSNKVTEKGKDVELRCDPISGHTALYWYRQSLGQGLEFLIYFQGNSAPDKSGLPSDRFSAERTGGSVSTLTIQRTQQEDSAVYLCASSDSLGYGYTFGSGTRLTVV.